Presented here are 25 T cell receptor beta chains from one specimen sequenced in a study of shared T cell receptors in the human thymus. Method: immunoSEQ multiplex PCR; TCRdb's copy keeps in-frame clones and lacks some. The repertoire holds over 650,000 clones, over 75% seen once, with about 0.0094% in the top ten. The same data also went into a second study, on human thymus T cells.

Sequenced input: thymocytes. The receptors were gathered from a boy in the first two years of life with a congenital heart defect.

The rearrangement links TRBV6-1 to TRBJ2-3, with D maybe TRBD2 (5 bases). Trimming removed 4 bases from V and 3 bases from J, with 14 bases in between. CDR1 and CDR2 (germline): MNHNS, SASEGT. The CDR3 is made up of 15 amino acids. CDR3 in amino acids: CASSADCGGTDTQYF. In DNA form, the CDR3 reads TGTGCCAGCAGTGCCGACTGTGGCGGGACAGATACGCAGTATTTT.

V and J are TRBV28 and TRBJ2-7, with a possible D match to TRBD2 (5 bases). This CDR3 is built from 16 residues. Germline loops: CDR1 MDHEN, CDR2 SYDVKM. V was cut by 6 bases and J by 3 bases, with 21 bases left in between. The CDR3 region is CASSPTRRNRGYEQYF. CDR3 nucleotide sequence: TGTGCCAGCAGCCCCACTCGACGAAACCGGGGCTACGAGCAGTACTTC.

V is TRBV4-3 and J is TRBJ1-6; 7 bases match TRBD1. The V and J ends lost 4 bases and 6 bases, in that order; junction bases with no gene match: 6. Germline V gives CDR1 LGHNA, CDR2 YSLEER. The CDR3 consists of 15 residues. The CDR3 is CASSRDRVANSPLHF. CDR3 in DNA: TGCGCCAGCAGCCGCGACAGGGTCGCTAATTCACCCCTCCACTTT.

V gene TRBV14 combines with J gene TRBJ1-1; D is perhaps TRBD1 (5 bases). This CDR3 is built from 18 residues. Germline V CDR1 and CDR2: SGHDN, FVKESK. Trimming removed 0 bases at V and 0 bases at J, with 17 bases between. CDR3 protein: CASSQEGEHPTMNTEAFF. The CDR3 DNA reads TGTGCCAGCAGCCAAGAAGGGGAACACCCGACCATGAACACTGAAGCTTTCTTT.

The chain links TRBV27 to TRBJ1-2, with D tentatively TRBD1 (5 bases). Trimming took 7 bases from V and 5 from J, leaving 11 bases between them. CDR1 MNHEY and CDR2 SMNVEV come from the germline V gene (reference sequence). There are 12 residues in the CDR3. The CDR3 region has the DNA TGTGCCAGCAAGACAGACGATTATGGCTACACCTTC. Translation: CASKTDDYGYTF.

The chain employs TRBV7-9 and TRBJ1-1; unclear D gene. Per germline, CDR1 SEHNR and CDR2 FQNEAQ (reference sequence). V lost 5 bases, J lost 5 bases, and 12 bases lay in between. The CDR3 totals 13 residues. The CDR3 reads CASSPGHRTEAFF. The CDR3 region has the DNA TGTGCCAGCAGCCCTGGGCACCGGACTGAAGCTTTCTTT.

This clone was seen a handful of times. The chain has TRBV19 and TRBJ1-1; D gene uncertain. V shed 7 bases and J shed 0 bases, with 12 bases lying between them. Germline V gene lookup returns CDR1 LNHDA and CDR2 SQIVND (reference sequence). The CDR3 length is 14 residues. The CDR3 nucleotides are TGTGCCAGTACAGGAGAGGGCTTGAACACTGAAGCTTTCTTT. Translating it yields CASTGEGLNTEAFF.

The V call is TRBV5-4, the J call TRBJ2-7, with a tentative D call TRBD1 (7 bases). CDR3 length equals 15 residues. The V gene lost 4 bases and the J gene lost 3 bases, with 17 bases spanning the gap. The germline CDR1 and CDR2 sequences are SGHNT and YYREEE (reference sequence). CDR3 DNA: TGTGCCAGCAGCCGAGGGCAGGGGGGAGACTACGAGCAGTACTTC. Translated, it gives CASSRGQGGDYEQYF. The full variable domain, with the rest looked up from reference TRBV5-4 and TRBJ2-7, is ETGVTQSPTHLIKTRGQQVTLRCSSQSGHNTVSWYQQALGQGPQFIFQYYREEENGRGNFPPRFSGLQFPNYSSELNVNALELDDSALYLCASSRGQGGDYEQYFGPGTRLTVT.

The chain joins TRBV6-1 to TRBJ1-4, with no clear D. The V gene's germline CDR1 is MNHNS and CDR2 SASEGT. The germline V and J ends were trimmed by 0 bases and 9 bases, with 17 bases remaining between them. The CDR3 runs to 16 residues. The CDR3 nucleotides are TGTGCCAGCAGTGAAGCGCTGGAGGGTCGGTTCCAAAAACTGTTTTTT. Translating it yields CASSEALEGRFQKLFF.

This chain uses TRBV4-2 with TRBJ2-1; 8 bases agree with TRBD1. Germline CDR1 LGHNA, CDR2 YNFKEQ. The CDR3 runs to 17 residues. The V and J ends lost 1 base and 0 bases, in that order; junction bases with no gene match: 5. In DNA form, the CDR3 reads TGTGCCAGCAGCCAAGGCAACAGGGGGAGCTCCTACAATGAGCAGTTCTTC. Encoded protein: CASSQGNRGSSYNEQFF.

The chain combines TRBV15 with TRBJ1-4; weak D call: TRBD1 (5 bases). The germline V and J ends were trimmed by 3 bases and 0 bases, with 20 bases remaining between them. In germline, CDR1 is LNHNV, CDR2 YYDKDF (reference sequence). There are 19 residues in the CDR3. CDR3 region: CATSSPKRRRQTTNEKLFF. CDR3 in DNA: TGTGCCACCAGCAGCCCCAAACGGAGAAGACAGACAACTAATGAAAAACTGTTTTTT.

The chain employs TRBV19 and TRBJ2-7, with D uncertain. The V end lost 5 bases, the J end lost 3 bases, and 14 bases lay between the germline ends. Per the germline V gene, CDR1 is LNHDA and CDR2 is SQIVND (reference sequence). The CDR3 runs 14 residues. CDR3 DNA sequence: TGTGCCAGTAGTCTCAGGTTGGTGGACTACGAGCAGTACTTC. Translated: CASSLRLVDYEQYF. Full variable domain (remainder filled in from reference TRBV19 and TRBJ2-7): DGGITQSPKYLFRKEGQNVTLSCEQNLNHDAMYWYRQDPGQGLRLIYYSQIVNDFQKGDIAEGYSVSREKKESFPLTVTSAQKNPTAFYLCASSLRLVDYEQYFGPGTRLTVT.

This sequence joins TRBV27 and TRBJ1-1; D is possibly TRBD1 (5 bases). The V and J ends lost 6 bases and 1 base respectively, with 12 bases between them. The CDR3 length is 14 residues. Germline loops: CDR1 MNHEY, CDR2 SMNVEV (reference sequence). Written as DNA, the CDR3 is TGTGCCAGCAGAAGCCACAGGCCGAACACTGAAGCTTTCTTT. It is translated as CASRSHRPNTEAFF.

This rearrangement joins TRBV15 to TRBJ1-4; no firm D call. This CDR3 is built from 16 residues. The ends were cut back, 0 bases at V and 5 bases at J, with 13 bases in the middle. Germline V gives CDR1 LNHNV, CDR2 YYDKDF (reference sequence). The CDR3 is CATSRDRGQVNEKLFF. DNA for the CDR3: TGTGCCACCAGCAGAGATAGAGGGCAGGTGAATGAAAAACTGTTTTTT.

The rearrangement joins TRBV28 to TRBJ1-5; no clear D gene. The CDR3 is made up of 16 amino acids. Trimming shortened V by 3 bases and J by 1 base, and 13 bases separated the two germline ends. Germline lookup yields CDR1 MDHEN and CDR2 SYDVKM. CDR3 protein: CASSFRAGISNQPQHF. The DNA for the CDR3 is TGTGCCAGCAGTTTTCGAGCGGGAATCAGCAATCAGCCCCAGCATTTT.

This clone has just one count. The chain is built from TRBV9 and TRBJ1-2, with D possibly TRBD1 on 6 matching bases. CDR1 SGDLS and CDR2 YYNGEE come from the germline V gene. The CDR3 totals 15 residues. V lost 0 bases and J lost 3, with 12 bases in between. For the CDR3, the DNA is TGTGCCAGCAGCGTAGGGAGGGGGGGGTACTATGGCTACACCTTC. This encodes CASSVGRGGYYGYTF.

Points on this clone: Additional DNA sequences in this sample encode the identical CDR3. The chain has TRBV12-5 and TRBJ2-1, with 9 bases that match TRBD1. Germline lookup yields CDR1 LGHNT and CDR2 FRNRAP. Unmatched junction bases numbered 4, after V lost 5 bases and J lost 5 bases. This CDR3 is 14 amino acids long. CDR3 nucleotide sequence: TGTGCTAGTGGTCCGGGACAGGGAAACAATGAGCAGTTCTTC. Translation gives CASGPGQGNNEQFF.

CDR3 sequence (DNA): TGCGCCAGCAGCCAAGATCAGGGCGGGGGCGGCTATGGCTACACCTTC. Translation gives CASSQDQGGGGYGYTF. This rearrangement joins TRBV4-3 to TRBJ1-2; possible D gene TRBD1, 6 bases. Between the trimmed V and J ends, which lost 0 bases and 4 bases, there was a span of 15 bases. The germline V gene has CDR1 LGHNA and CDR2 YSLEER. The CDR3 totals 16 residues.

A few counts support this clone. This chain uses TRBV9 with TRBJ2-2, with a possible D match to TRBD1 (6 bases). Germline V gives CDR1 SGDLS, CDR2 YYNGEE. Trimming pared 0 bases from V and 6 bases from J, leaving 12 bases between. CDR3 size: 15 residues. In DNA, the CDR3 is TGTGCCAGCAGCGTAGCAGGGGAAAGGGCCGGGGAGCTGTTTTTT. Residues: CASSVAGERAGELFF. Supplemented by reference TRBV9 and TRBJ2-2, the full variable domain reads DSGVTQTPKHLITATGQRVTLRCSPRSGDLSVYWYQQSLDQGLQFLIQYYNGEERAKGNILERFSAQQFPDLHSELNLSSLELGDSALYFCASSVAGERAGELFFGEGSRLTVL.

The chain combines TRBV4-3 with TRBJ1-1; D unresolved. CDR1 is LGHNA and CDR2 is YSLEER in the germline V gene. The V and J ends lost 0 bases and 4 bases respectively, with 12 bases between them. The CDR3 has 15 residues. CDR3 residues: CASSQDPSVGTEAFF. DNA for the CDR3: TGCGCCAGCAGCCAAGATCCGTCGGTTGGCACTGAAGCTTTCTTT.

CDR3 nucleotides: TGTGCCAGCAGCTTGCGGGCGGACAGGGGAAACCACGAGCAGTACTTC. Translating gives CASSLRADRGNHEQYF. V and J are TRBV7-2 and TRBJ2-7, with TRBD1 matching 9 bases. Germline CDR1 reads SGHTA; CDR2 reads FQGNSA. This CDR3 contains 16 residues. V shed 3 bases and J 5 bases; nucleotides not matched to a gene: 11.

The sample holds one count of this clone. The CDR3 loop is CASSTPSGVVYGYTF. CDR3 in DNA: TGTGCCAGCAGTACTCCCTCAGGGGTAGTCTATGGCTACACCTTC. The chain combines TRBV28 with TRBJ1-2; a possible D gene is TRBD1 (6 bases). This CDR3 has 15 residues. V lost 5 bases, J lost 4 bases, and 17 bases lay in between. CDR1 and CDR2 from the germline V gene are MDHEN and SYDVKM.

The chain links TRBV4-3 to TRBJ1-5; the D is unclear. The length of the CDR3 is 17 residues. V gave up 0 bases and J gave up 1 base, with 13 bases separating them. The germline gives CDR1 LGHNA, CDR2 YSLEER. The CDR3: CASSQDLGGRSNQPQHF. As DNA, the CDR3 is TGCGCCAGCAGCCAAGATCTTGGAGGGAGGAGCAATCAGCCCCAGCATTTT.

The chain joins TRBV19 to TRBJ2-7, with 8 nucleotides matching TRBD2. This CDR3 has 15 amino acids. V shed 1 base and J 2 bases; nucleotides not matched to a gene: 4. Germline-derived CDR1 and CDR2 are LNHDA and SQIVND (reference sequence). In nucleotides, the CDR3 is TGTGCCAGTAGTATAGCAGCGGGGGTAACCTACGAGCAGTACTTC. Encoded protein: CASSIAAGVTYEQYF. Supplemented by reference TRBV19 and TRBJ2-7, the full variable domain reads DGGITQSPKYLFRKEGQNVTLSCEQNLNHDAMYWYRQDPGQGLRLIYYSQIVNDFQKGDIAEGYSVSREKKESFPLTVTSAQKNPTAFYLCASSIAAGVTYEQYFGPGTRLTVT.

About this clone: Compared with germline, one end of the junction differs, possibly owing to a read error. The chain links TRBV7-7 to TRBJ2-5; 10 bases align to TRBD2. This CDR3 is 18 amino acids long. From germline, CDR1 is SSHAT and CDR2 FNYEAQ (reference sequence). The CDR3 reads CASSLGLAVFSSQETQYF. Here the CDR3 DNA reads TGTGCTAGCAGCCTTGGACTAGCGGTTTTTAGCAGCCAAGAGACCCAGTACTTC.